Many counts were recorded for the clone carrying this TCR beta chain. With iRepertoire HTBI primers and Arm-PCR of CDR3 regions, TCR beta libraries were built. One entry per CDR3 protein results from TCRdb running MiXCR on the multiplex PCR reads. The sample contains hundreds of thousands of distinct CDR3 sequences, over 15% of which appear only once. In germline, CDR1 is SNHLY, CDR2 FYNNEI. This CDR3 has 15 amino acids. The ends lost 4 bases at V and 1 base at J; junction bases unmatched: 2. This entry comes from a study of regulatory T cells in long-lasting Graves disease. Time point defined: newly diagnosed GD, antithyroid drugs for less than 3 months. Scientists built the TCR library using RNA that was extracted from PBMCs. These same data were also listed under a study on T cells in Graves' hyperthyroidism and ophthalmopathy. As reported in that work: In the analysis, a 13 V-J model separated ophthalmopathy from stable hyperthyroidism.

V gene TRBV2 combines with J gene TRBJ1-5, with 9 bases identical to TRBD1. Sequences were derived from peripheral blood mononuclear cells (PBMCs), sampled at new diagnosis, from a patient treated with antithyroid drugs. The receptor was isolated from a man aged 35 to 55 with Graves disease. CDR3 protein: CASSGTGVSNQPQHF. CDR3 coding DNA: TGTGCCAGCAGTGGGACAGGGGTAAGCAATCAGCCCCAGCATTTT.